A selection of T cell receptor beta chains follows, all from one sample in a study of blood T cells in healthy people across ages. Each CDR3 protein is one row after TCRdb ran MiXCR on the 5' RACE reads. The sample comprises hundreds of thousands of distinct CDR3 sequences, roughly 50% of which are singletons, and approximately 37% rests with the top ten. The source material was blood. The receptors come from a man aged 55 to 70 in good health. CDR3s include the opening cysteine and the closing phenylalanine or tryptophan. A D gene is named only where the DNA matches it firmly. A row's size may be missing; if present it is once, few, many or a size class.

d_call j_call clone_size v_call cdr3_nt cdr3_aa
TRBD1 TRBJ2-1 . TRBV6-1 TGTGCCAGCAGGGTCACAGGGGTTTCCTACAATGAGCAGTTCTTC CASRVTGVSYNEQFF
TRBD1 TRBJ2-7 . TRBV6-5 TGTGCCAGCAGTTCCCCCATGACAGGGGGCTTCTACGAGCAGTACTTC CASSSPMTGGFYEQYF
. TRBJ2-5 . TRBV20-1 TGCAGTGCTAGCGCCGGGACGGACTCCTACAATGAGCAGTACTTC CSASAGTDSYNEQYF
. TRBJ2-5 few TRBV7-8 TGTGCCAGCAGCTTAGCTCGCCAGGTCCAAGAGACCCAGTACTTC CASSLARQVQETQYF
. TRBJ2-5 . TRBV20-1 TGCAGTGCTAGCCCCCCACTAGCTGGGGAGACCCAGTACTTC CSASPPLAGETQYF
. TRBJ2-7 . TRBV2 TGTGCCAGCCGGACGGACGCCTACGAGCAGTACTTC CASRTDAYEQYF
TRBD1 TRBJ2-5 few TRBV7-9 TGTGCCAGCAGCTCGGGACAGGGTGTCGGGGAGACCCAGTACTTC CASSSGQGVGETQYF
TRBD2 TRBJ2-1 . TRBV5-1 TGCGCCAGCGGCATGACTAGCGGTCACAATGAGCAGTTCTTC CASGMTSGHNEQFF
. TRBJ1-4 . TRBV3-1 TGTGCCAGCAGCCGGACCGGGCCCAGGGGCGAAAAACTGTTTTTT CASSRTGPRGEKLFF
TRBD2 TRBJ2-1 . TRBV7-9 TGTGCCAGCAGCCCCAGGGGAGCGGGGGGGCAAATCGGCAATGAGCAGTTCTTC CASSPRGAGGQIGNEQFF
. TRBJ2-3 . TRBV3-1 TGTGCCAGCAGCCACGGGGGCCGCACAGATACGCAGTATTTT CASSHGGRTDTQYF
. TRBJ2-7 . TRBV9 TGTGCCAGCAGCGTAGCCCCAGGGAGTGCCTACGAGCAGTACTTC CASSVAPGSAYEQYF
. TRBJ1-1 . TRBV6-7 TGTGCCAGCAGTTACTCGAACCTTGAAACTGAAGCTTTCTTT CASSYSNLETEAFF
. TRBJ2-5 . TRBV7-8 TGTGCCAGCAGCTTAGAAACAGGGCCCCCCCAAGAGACCCAGTACTTC CASSLETGPPQETQYF
. TRBJ2-3 . TRBV6-6 TGTGCCAGCAGTTACCCTGGACAGTTTTCTAGCACAGATACGCAGTATTTT CASSYPGQFSSTDTQYF
. TRBJ2-7 many TRBV7-8 TGTGCCAGCAGCTTATCAGGCGGAAACTACGAGCAGTACTTC CASSLSGGNYEQYF
TRBD2 TRBJ2-7 . TRBV5-1 TGCGCCAGCAGCTTGCCTAGCGGGGGGGATGATGAGCAGTACTTC CASSLPSGGDDEQYF
. TRBJ2-2 . TRBV9 TGTGCCAGCAGCCTACTTCCACAGGCCTTGAACACCGGGGAGCTGTTTTTT CASSLLPQALNTGELFF
TRBD1 TRBJ1-2 . TRBV6-1 TGTGCCTGCAGAGGACAGGGGGCCTATGGCTACACCTTC CACRGQGAYGYTF
. TRBJ2-3 . TRBV12-3/TRBV12-4 TGTGCCAGCACTTTCGGGGACCAGGGGCAGTATTTT CASTFGDQGQYF
TRBD1 TRBJ1-2 . TRBV3-1 TGTGCCAGCAGCCAAGGGGACAGGGGTTACTATGGCTACACCTTC CASSQGDRGYYGYTF
TRBD1 TRBJ1-2 . TRBV12-3/TRBV12-4 TGTGCCAGCACATGGCGCCCCAGGGGGTCCTATGGCTACACCTTC CASTWRPRGSYGYTF
. TRBJ2-2 few TRBV6-5 TGTGCCACAAGGGTACAACCGAACACCGGGGAGCTGTTTTTT CATRVQPNTGELFF
. TRBJ1-2 . TRBV6-6 TGTGCCAGCATGGTAGGAGGGGGTAGTGGCTATGGCTACACCTTC CASMVGGGSGYGYTF
TRBD1 TRBJ1-6 . TRBV6-1 TGTGCCAGCAGTCCTATGACAGGGCCTAATTCACCCCTCCACTTT CASSPMTGPNSPLHF
TRBD2 TRBJ2-4 few TRBV20-1 TGCAGTGCTCTTAGCGGGGGAGTAGCCAAAAACATTCAGTACTTC CSALSGGVAKNIQYF
. TRBJ2-6 once TRBV28 TGTGCCAGCGGTCTCTCACCTGGGCGCTCTGGGGCCAACGTCCTGACTTTC CASGLSPGRSGANVLTF
. TRBJ2-1 . TRBV9 TGTGCCAGCAGCGTAGCTGGGGGAGGAGGCTCCTACAATGAGCAGTTCTTC CASSVAGGGGSYNEQFF
TRBD1 TRBJ1-4 . TRBV6-2/TRBV6-3 TGTGCCACCCGGGACAGTTCCCTTGAAAAACTGTTTTTT CATRDSSLEKLFF
TRBD2 TRBJ2-1 . TRBV2 TGTGCCAGCAGTGAGACGACTAGCGGGATTGATGAGCAGTTCTTC CASSETTSGIDEQFF
. TRBJ2-5 few TRBV20-1 TGCAGTGCTAGAGGGACAAGAAACCAAGAGACCCAGTACTTC CSARGTRNQETQYF
. TRBJ1-2 . TRBV5-5 TGTGCCAGCAGTCGGACGACAGAGGCTAACTATGGCTACACCTTC CASSRTTEANYGYTF
TRBD2 TRBJ2-3 . TRBV12-3/TRBV12-4 TGTGCCAGCAGCCTAGGTAGCGGGGGGATTACATATACGCAGTATTTT CASSLGSGGITYTQYF